This record covers a single T cell receptor (beta chain). Its antigen is still unknown. Per-base quality was not reported, and no clone a single base away is much larger than it. Sequencer: Illumina HiSeq 1500. TCRdb redid the processing of the public reads, applying fastp at Q25 and MiXCR, and retained in-frame beta chains. For every CDR3 protein sequence, its rows merge into one entry that carries the most common genes and DNA. In all, the sample holds fewer than 300,000 distinct CDR3 sequences, and more than 20% of those were seen once. The top ten clonotypes cover about 15% of the sample. The CDR3 has 17 amino acids, counting the end cysteine and phenylalanine. Only CDR3 DNA is held: 51 bases, read in frame from base 1. V is pared back by 0 bases and J by 7 bases, with 21 bases lying between the germline termini. CDR1 and CDR2 were assigned from the germline V gene (reference sequence) as LNHNV and YYDKDF.

The sample belongs to a study of T cell repertoires in cytomegalovirus infection (dated by TCRdb to the late 2010s). With regard to the full study: Because public TCR beta signatures pointed to carriage of CMV infection together with the matching HLA type, the HLA type of each donor mattered for the analysis. What the study reported, not specific to this receptor: In the ex vivo response, HLA-C-restricted CMV-specific TCR beta clonotypes were dominant, and in two of eight donors the single most frequent clonotype came from this HLA-C-restricted group. In both this cohort and an independent cohort of some 350 donors, the cumulative frequency of public TCR beta family members distinguished carriers of CMV infection plus the relevant HLA type.

The sample consisted of PBMCs. The sequence was collected from a human donor in good health (CMV status not recorded). Some clones in this sample may be carry-over from other donors' samples. Rearrangement joined TRBV15 to TRBJ2-5, with a tentative D gene TRBD2 over 6 matching bases. The DNA sequence is as follows: TGTGCCACCAGCAGAGATCGAAGTGGGACTCATTCTAGGACCCAGTACTTC. It translates to CATSRDRSGTHSRTQYF.